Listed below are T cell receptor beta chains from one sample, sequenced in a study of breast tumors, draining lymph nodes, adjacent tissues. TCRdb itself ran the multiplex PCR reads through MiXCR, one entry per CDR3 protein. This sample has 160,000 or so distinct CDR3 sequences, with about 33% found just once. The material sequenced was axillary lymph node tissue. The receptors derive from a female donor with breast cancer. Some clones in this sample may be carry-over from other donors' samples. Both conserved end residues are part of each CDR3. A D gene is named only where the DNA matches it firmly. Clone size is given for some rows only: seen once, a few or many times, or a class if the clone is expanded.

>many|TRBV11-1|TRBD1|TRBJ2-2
TGTGCCAGCAGCCCGGGACAGGGGGCAATCGGGGAGCTGTTTTTT
CASSPGQGAIGELFF
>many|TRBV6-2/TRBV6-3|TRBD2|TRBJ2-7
TGTGCCAGCACCATTAGCGGGAGCGACGAGCAGTACTTC
CASTISGSDEQYF
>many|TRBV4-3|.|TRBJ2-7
TGCGCCAGCAGCCAAGATTTCGGAGGGGTCAGTCCCACCTACGAGCAGTACTTC
CASSQDFGGVSPTYEQYF
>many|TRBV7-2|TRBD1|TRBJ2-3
TGTGCCAGCAGCCCCGGGACAGGGTTCCTTGATACGCAGTATTTT
CASSPGTGFLDTQYF
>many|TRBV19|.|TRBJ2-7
TGTGCCAGTAGTATTTTCGGGTCCTACGAGCAGTACTTC
CASSIFGSYEQYF
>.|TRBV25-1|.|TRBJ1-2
TGTGCCAGCAGTGAATCCCGTGTTTCCAGGGGCAACTATGGCTACACCTTC
CASSESRVSRGNYGYTF
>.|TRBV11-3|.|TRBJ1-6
.
CASPGDSLWLHLRF
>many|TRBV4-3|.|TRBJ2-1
TGCGCCAGCAGCCAAGACTGGGCTAGAGACAATGAGCAGTTCTTC
CASSQDWARDNEQFF
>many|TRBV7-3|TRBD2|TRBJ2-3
TGTGCCAGCAGCCCCGGGACTAGCGGGGCAAGTGGATCAGATACGCAGTATTTT
CASSPGTSGASGSDTQYF
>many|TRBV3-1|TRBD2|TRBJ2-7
TGTGCCAGCAGCCAAAACCTCGGGACTAGCGGGTCCTACGAGCAGTACTTC
CASSQNLGTSGSYEQYF
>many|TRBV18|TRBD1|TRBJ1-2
TGTGCCAGCTCACCAGGACAGGGATCCTACGGCTACACCTTC
CASSPGQGSYGYTF
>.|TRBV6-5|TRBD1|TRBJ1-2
TGTGCCAGCAGGGACAGGGTAGGAGGAAACACCTTC
CASRDRVGGNTF
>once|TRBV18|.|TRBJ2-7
TGTGCCAGCTCGCCACCTGGACAGCACTACGAGCAGTACTTC
CASSPPGQHYEQYF
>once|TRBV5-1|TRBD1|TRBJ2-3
TGCGCCAGCAGTATATCATCGACAGGGGCAGATACGCAGTATTTT
CASSISSTGADTQYF
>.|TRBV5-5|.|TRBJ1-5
TGTGCCAGCAGCTTTGATAGCAATCAGCCCCCGCATTTT
CASSFDSNQPPHF
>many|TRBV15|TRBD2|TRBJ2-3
TGTGCCACCAGCAGGGACCTAGCGGGCGATACGCAGTATTTT
CATSRDLAGDTQYF
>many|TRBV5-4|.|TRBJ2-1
TGTGCCAGCAGCTTGGGAGACCCCTCCTACAATGAGCAGTTCTTC
CASSLGDPSYNEQFF
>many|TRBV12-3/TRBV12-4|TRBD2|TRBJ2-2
TGTGCCAGCAGTCCTTTTAGCGGGAGGCTCGGGACCGGGGAGCTGTTTTTT
CASSPFSGRLGTGELFF
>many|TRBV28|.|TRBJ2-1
TGTGCCAGCAGTGTAGCGCCCAGCTCCTACAATGAGCAGTTCTTC
CASSVAPSSYNEQFF
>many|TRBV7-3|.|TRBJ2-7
TGTGCCAGCAGCCCACCGGGGAAGCCCTACGAGCAGTACTTC
CASSPPGKPYEQYF
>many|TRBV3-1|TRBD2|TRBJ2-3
TGTGCCAGCAGCCGAAAAGTGGGACTAGGGGGGGATACGCAGTATTTT
CASSRKVGLGGDTQYF
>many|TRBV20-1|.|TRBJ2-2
TGCAGTGCTAGGGGTAGCGGTCGCGGGGAGCTGTTTTTT
CSARGSGRGELFF
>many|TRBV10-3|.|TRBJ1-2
TGTGCCATCAGTGAGCCCGGGCCGCATGGCTACACCTTC
CAISEPGPHGYTF
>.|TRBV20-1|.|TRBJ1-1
TGCAGTGCTAGACATCCAACTACGAACACTGAAGCTTTCTTT
CSARHPTTNTEAFF
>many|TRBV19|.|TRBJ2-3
TGTGCCAGTAGCTGGGGGGAGAGCACAGATACGCAGTATTTT
CASSWGESTDTQYF
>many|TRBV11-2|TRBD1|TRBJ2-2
TGTGCCAGCAGCTTAGAGGGAGGACAGGGGGCGACCGGGGAGCTGTTTTTT
CASSLEGGQGATGELFF
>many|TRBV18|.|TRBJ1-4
TGTGCCAGCTCACCACCGAGGGCGGGTGAGGAAAAACTGTTTTTT
CASSPPRAGEEKLFF
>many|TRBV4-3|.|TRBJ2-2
TGCGCCAGCAGACTTTTACAGGAGGGCGGGGAGCTGTTTTTT
CASRLLQEGGELFF
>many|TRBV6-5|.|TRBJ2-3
TGTGCCAGCAGTTACAGTTTTACGCAGTATTTT
CASSYSFTQYF
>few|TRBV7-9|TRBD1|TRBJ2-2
TGTGCCAGCAGCTTAGGGACAGGGGGCGGCGGGGAGCTGTTTTTT
CASSLGTGGGGELFF
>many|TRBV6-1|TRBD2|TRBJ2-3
TGTGCCAGCAGCTTAGCGGGAGGGCCGGCAGATACGCAGTATTTT
CASSLAGGPADTQYF
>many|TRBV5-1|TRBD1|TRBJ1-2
TGCGCCAGCAGCCCCGCGGCGGGGACAGGGACCGGTGGCTACACCTTC
CASSPAAGTGTGGYTF
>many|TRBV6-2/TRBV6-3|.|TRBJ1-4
TGTGCCAGCAGTTACTCGGACCCAGGGTCAACTAATGAAAAACTGTTTTTT
CASSYSDPGSTNEKLFF
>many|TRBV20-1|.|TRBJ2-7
TGCAGTGCTAGTGGGGGGACAGCCGAGCAGTACTTC
CSASGGTAEQYF
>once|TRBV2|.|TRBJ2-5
TGTGCCAGCAGCATGCGAGGGAGCCGAGAGACCCGGTACTTC
CASSMRGSRETRYF
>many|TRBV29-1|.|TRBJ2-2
TGCAGCGCCATTCCCGGTACAGGGCCCGGGGACGGGGAGCTGTTTTTT
CSAIPGTGPGDGELFF
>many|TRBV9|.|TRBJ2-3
TGTGCCAGCAGCGTACGACAGACTTCCACAGATACGCAGTATTTT
CASSVRQTSTDTQYF
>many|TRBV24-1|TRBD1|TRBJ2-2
TGTGCCACCAGTGACCCCGGGACAGGGGGGTCCGGGGAGCTGTTTTTT
CATSDPGTGGSGELFF
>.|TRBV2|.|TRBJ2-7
TGTGCCAGCAGTTGGACTACCACGGGACAGCAGTACTTC
CASSWTTTGQQYF
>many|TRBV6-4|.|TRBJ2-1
TGTGCCAGCAGTCCCCTCGGGGGTTCGAGGAATGAGCAGTTCTTC
CASSPLGGSRNEQFF
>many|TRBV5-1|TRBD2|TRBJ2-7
TGCGCCAGCAGCGGGGCGGGAGAACGCGGCTACGAGCAGTACTTC
CASSGAGERGYEQYF
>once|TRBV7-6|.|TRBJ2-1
TGTGCCAGCAGCTCAGGGCGCGAGCGGTTCTTC
CASSSGRERFF
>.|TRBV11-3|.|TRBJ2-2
TGTGCCAGCAGCCCCGACAGAAGAAACACCGGGGAGCTGTTTTTT
CASSPDRRNTGELFF
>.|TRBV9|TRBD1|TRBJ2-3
TGTGCCAGCAGCGAGGGACAGGGAGTACAAACAGATACGCAGTATTTT
CASSEGQGVQTDTQYF
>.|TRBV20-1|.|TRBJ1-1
TGCAGTGCTGGGCAAGGGGGCACTGAAGCTTTCTTT
CSAGQGGTEAFF
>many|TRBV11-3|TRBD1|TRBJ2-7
TGTGCCAGCAGCGCCCGGGACAGGCCCTACGAGCAGTACTTC
CASSARDRPYEQYF
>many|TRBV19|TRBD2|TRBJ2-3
TGTGCCAGTAGCCACAGCGGGACTAGCGGCGACTCAGATACGCAGTATTTT
CASSHSGTSGDSDTQYF
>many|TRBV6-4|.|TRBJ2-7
TGTGCCAGCAGTGACTCGAGAGGGAACCGTTTTTACGAGCAGTACTTC
CASSDSRGNRFYEQYF
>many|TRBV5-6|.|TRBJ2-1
TGTGCCAGCAGCAGATCCGGGGGTACCTACAATGAGCAGTTCTTC
CASSRSGGTYNEQFF
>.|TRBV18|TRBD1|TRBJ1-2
TGTGCCAGCTCACAGGACAGGATACCTATTAATGGCTACACCTTC
CASSQDRIPINGYTF
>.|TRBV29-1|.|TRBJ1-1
TGCAGCTTACCCGGGCCGGGGGACACTGAAGCTTTCTTT
CSLPGPGDTEAFF
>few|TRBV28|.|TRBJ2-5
TGTGCCAGCAGTCCAGGGTGCACCCAAGAGACCCAGTACTTC
CASSPGCTQETQYF
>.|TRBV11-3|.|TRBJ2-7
.
CASSLYICSPPPNEQYF